These 20 T cell receptor beta chains originate from one sample sequenced in a study of CD8+ T cells in alopecia areata (dated by TCRdb to 2017 to 2018). Receptor amplification or capture employed the immunoSEQ multiplex PCR assay. For TCR sequencing, RNA was extracted from every sample and reverse transcribed into cDNA to serve as template. This immuneACCESS table, as held by TCRdb, lists in-frame sequences with V and J called but not all clones. Of the missing ones, under half trace to an unresolved V gene in checked studies; the others have no known cause. The table for this sample lists about 200,000 clones; 35% to 45% of them were counted only once. In total, the top ten clones hold 0.45% to 0.55% of the sample. This specimen's treatment or condition label, per the study, means: oral pan-JAK inhibitor, 5-10 mg twice daily. Sample: CD4+ T cells sorted from blood, taken around week 31, from a patient treated with tofacitinib. These receptors were obtained from a human donor with alopecia areata.

V usage is TRBV5-1 and J usage is TRBJ1-4; D unclear. The CDR3 is 14 residues long. In germline, CDR1 is SGHRS, CDR2 YFSETQ. V dropped 0 bases and J dropped 4 bases, with 7 bases sitting between them. The CDR3 loop reads CASSLGGVNEKLFF. In DNA, the CDR3 is TGCGCCAGCAGCTTGGGGGGAGTTAATGAAAAACTGTTTTTT. Filled out from reference TRBV5-1 and TRBJ1-4, the complete variable domain reads KAGVTQTPRYLIKTRGQQVTLSCSPISGHRSVSWYQQTPGQGLQFLFEYFSETQRNKGNFPGRFSGRQFSNSRSEMNVSTLELGDSALYLCASSLGGVNEKLFFGSGTQLSVL.

This clone appeared a few times. The genes are TRBV5-5 and TRBJ2-6; D is unclear. Germline CDR1 and CDR2: SGHKS and YYEKEE (reference sequence). The CDR3 runs to 15 residues. V dropped 4 bases and J dropped 0 bases, with 8 bases sitting between them. CDR3 in DNA: TGTGCCAGCAGCCAACAGAGCTCTGGGGCCAACGTCCTGACTTTC. It translates to CASSQQSSGANVLTF.

The genes are TRBV28 and TRBJ2-1, with 11 bases fitting TRBD2. In germline, CDR1 is MDHEN, CDR2 SYDVKM. The junction had 5 bases not matched to a gene; V was cut back by 7 bases and J by 3 bases. The CDR3 extends over 15 amino acids. The CDR3 sequence: CASISGGADYNEQFF. CDR3 nucleotides: TGTGCCAGCATTAGCGGGGGGGCCGACTACAATGAGCAGTTCTTC.

V is TRBV6-6 and J is TRBJ1-2; 7 bases line up with TRBD1. The CDR3 has 14 amino acids. Germline loops: CDR1 MNHNY, CDR2 SVGAGI (reference sequence). V lost 5 bases and J lost 8; bases outside the gene matches: 11. This chain's CDR3 is CASSQGTALGGYTF. The CDR3 region has the DNA TGTGCCAGCAGTCAAGGGACAGCATTGGGGGGCTACACCTTC.

This chain joins TRBV11-2 and TRBJ2-1; 7 bases line up with TRBD1. V dropped 5 bases and J dropped 10; count of bases not matched to a gene: 8. CDR1 is SGHAT and CDR2 is FQNNGV in the germline V gene. This CDR3 comprises 13 residues. This CDR3 is CASSATGVGEQFF. CDR3 DNA: TGTGCCAGCAGCGCCACAGGGGTAGGGGAGCAGTTCTTC.

In its sample, this clone was seen many times. The V and J genes are TRBV18 and TRBJ1-4; no reliable D call. The germline V and J ends were trimmed by 3 bases and 4 bases, with 15 bases remaining between them. From germline, CDR1 is KGHSH and CDR2 LQKENI. CDR3 length: 16 residues. CDR3 protein: CASSPPGRKLNEKLFF. CDR3 nucleotides: TGTGCCAGCTCACCTCCCGGACGGAAACTTAATGAAAAACTGTTTTTT.

This clone occurred a few times. The chain employs TRBV7-3 and TRBJ1-1; D unresolved. CDR3 size: 13 residues. Germline CDR1 SGHTA, CDR2 FQGTGA. V lost 8 bases and J 0 bases, leaving 10 bases between the germline ends. The CDR3 DNA reads as TGTGCCAGCCGAGAGGCCCTGAACACTGAAGCTTTCTTT. Its translation is CASREALNTEAFF.

The chain joins TRBV4-1 to TRBJ2-5, with D maybe TRBD1 (7 bases). V was clipped by 3 bases and J by 5 bases, with 28 bases between them. The germline gives CDR1 MGHRA, CDR2 YSYEKL. This CDR3 is 19 amino acids long. The CDR3 reads CASSHPGSAGTVGRETQYF. The CDR3 bases are TGCGCCAGCAGCCACCCCGGGAGTGCCGGGACAGTCGGTAGGGAGACCCAGTACTTC.

Only a few counts were recorded for this clone. The chain recombines TRBV11-1 with TRBJ2-5; the D gene is possibly TRBD1 (6 bases). The CDR3 is 16 residues long. V was clipped by 1 base and J by 5 bases, with 17 bases between them. Germline V CDR1 and CDR2: SGHAT, FQDESV (reference sequence). The CDR3 bases are TGTGCCAGCAGCTTAGGGATCAGGGGAGAGGTGGAGACCCAGTACTTC. It translates to CASSLGIRGEVETQYF.

This clone was counted only a few times. The chain couples TRBV9 to TRBJ2-1; D is uncertain. CDR1 and CDR2 from the germline V gene are SGDLS and YYNGEE. The CDR3 spans 13 residues. Trimming removed 0 bases at V and 4 bases at J, with 5 bases between. CDR3 amino acids: CASSVGPYNEQFF. CDR3 sequence (DNA): TGTGCCAGCAGCGTAGGTCCGTACAATGAGCAGTTCTTC.

This chain connects TRBV4-2 to TRBJ1-2, with 7 bases matching TRBD1. CDR3 length: 15 residues. The germline V gene has CDR1 LGHNA and CDR2 YNFKEQ. V shed 0 bases and J 6 bases; nucleotides not matched to a gene: 7. The CDR3 coding sequence is TGTGCCAGCAGCCAAGAGACAGGGAGAAGCGATGGCTACACCTTC. Its translation: CASSQETGRSDGYTF.

This clone occurred a few times. This chain links TRBV27 with TRBJ2-7; 9 nucleotides match TRBD2. CDR1 is MNHEY and CDR2 is SMNVEV in the germline V gene (reference sequence). The CDR3 consists of 15 residues. V was clipped by 6 bases and J by 5 bases; unmatched bases: 11. Here the CDR3 reads CASREPTSGSNEQYF. CDR3 nucleotides: TGTGCCAGCAGGGAACCGACTAGCGGTTCGAACGAGCAGTACTTC.

The rearrangement joins TRBV27 to TRBJ1-5, with 7 bases identical to TRBD1. The germline V gene encodes CDR1 MNHEY and CDR2 SMNVEV (reference sequence). The V and J ends lost 8 bases and 7 bases, in that order; junction bases with no gene match: 14. The length of the CDR3 is 15 residues. The CDR3 reads CASRLTGTLRQPQHF. CDR3 nucleotides: TGTGCCAGCCGGTTGACAGGGACGTTGAGACAGCCCCAGCATTTT.

This clone has just a few counts. The gene calls are TRBV27 and TRBJ1-5; weak D call: TRBD1 (6 bases). V was shortened by 3 bases and J by 9 bases, with 12 bases between the two germline ends. This CDR3 spans 13 amino acids. Germline values: CDR1 MNHEY, CDR2 SMNVEV (reference sequence). The chain's CDR3 is CASSFQGGGPQHF. Here the CDR3 DNA reads TGTGCCAGCAGTTTTCAGGGAGGGGGGCCCCAGCATTTT.

This clone was seen only a few times. V and J are TRBV5-6 and TRBJ2-2; D remains ambiguous. CDR1 and CDR2 from the germline V gene are SGHDT and YYEEEE. Trimming stripped 2 bases from V and 5 bases from J, with 16 bases between. The CDR3 is 16 amino acids. CDR3 sequence reads: CASSLLGSQVTGELFF. CDR3 sequence (DNA): TGTGCCAGCAGCTTATTGGGTTCCCAGGTAACCGGGGAGCTGTTTTTT.

This clone occurred a few times. The rearrangement links TRBV5-6 to TRBJ2-3; TRBD2 matches 12 bases. The junction had 4 bases not matched to a gene; V was cut back by 3 bases and J by 2 bases. Germline lookup yields CDR1 SGHDT and CDR2 YYEEEE. The CDR3 runs to 16 residues. This CDR3 reads CASSWTSGAYTDTQYF. The CDR3 DNA sequence: TGTGCCAGCAGCTGGACTAGCGGGGCTTACACAGATACGCAGTATTTT.

This chain links TRBV30 with TRBJ2-7; TRBD2 is a possible D gene (5 bases). The V end was cut by 8 bases, the J end by 3 bases, with 20 bases between. This CDR3 has 14 amino acids. The germline CDR1 and CDR2 sequences are GTSNPN and SVGIG (reference sequence). The CDR3 reads CAARKSSSFYEQYF. CDR3 bases: TGTGCCGCCCGTAAGTCTAGCTCTTTCTACGAGCAGTACTTC.

The table lists this clone with a few counts. The chain couples TRBV6-1 to TRBJ1-5; D perhaps matches TRBD1 (5 bases). V gave up 7 bases and J gave up 4 bases, with 17 bases separating them. This CDR3 region has 15 residues. Germline-derived CDR1 and CDR2 are MNHNS and SASEGT. Here the CDR3 DNA reads TGTGCCAGCACTCGAACGGGGGTCCTGAATCAGCCCCAGCATTTT. Its translation: CASTRTGVLNQPQHF.

This chain connects TRBV7-9 to TRBJ2-7; D is undetermined. This CDR3 has 12 residues. The V gene lost 1 base and the J gene lost 5 bases, with 6 bases spanning the gap. From germline, CDR1 is SEHNR and CDR2 FQNEAQ (reference sequence). CDR3: CASSLVANEQYF. CDR3 nucleotide sequence: TGTGCCAGCAGCTTAGTTGCCAACGAGCAGTACTTC.

The chain links TRBV11-2 to TRBJ2-6; D may be TRBD1 (6 bases). Trimming removed 4 bases at V and 1 base at J, with 11 bases between. The germline gives CDR1 SGHAT, CDR2 FQNNGV. The CDR3 contains 16 residues. The CDR3 loop reads CASSSQTGSGANVLTF. The DNA of the CDR3 is TGTGCCAGCAGCTCCCAAACAGGGTCTGGGGCCAACGTCCTGACTTTC.